This entry describes one T cell receptor (beta chain). This record belongs to a study of blood T cell repertoires in COVID-19. Looked up from germline, CDR1 is LNHDA and CDR2 is SQIVND (reference sequence). With 8 bases removed from V and 1 base from J, the gap between germline ends came to 9 bases. The CDR3 totals 12 residues. Original analysis: Reference gene primer amplification yielded estimated nucleated cell counts. The table came from immunoSEQ multiplex PCR; TCRdb's copy has only in-frame clones and leaves some out. V, J and clone size reflect that table, while D and trimming were determined from the DNA. Of about 140,000 clones in the sample, more than 65% were seen once.

The sample consisted of peripheral blood. This rearrangement joins TRBV19 to TRBJ2-7, with D hard to call. This TCR was sampled from a human donor in a cohort sampled during active COVID-19. CDR3 sequence: CASVSASYEQYF. The CDR3 DNA sequence: TGTGCCAGTGTGAGCGCTTCCTACGAGCAGTACTTC.